These 23 T cell receptor beta chains share one sample of origin, sequenced in a study of blood T cell repertoires in COVID-19. The assay was immunoSEQ multiplex PCR, and TCRdb's table has in-frame clones only and misses some. The sample lists about 73,000 clones, approximately 92% occurring once. Sequencing was carried out using peripheral blood. These TCRs come from an elderly man with acute or convalescent COVID-19.

The chain combines TRBV4-1 with TRBJ2-1; a possible D gene is TRBD2 (5 bases). The germline V gene encodes CDR1 MGHRA and CDR2 YSYEKL. V was shortened by 1 base and J by 3 bases, with 19 bases between the two germline ends. The CDR3 sequence is 18 residues long. The CDR3 reads CASSQVSLAERSYNEQFF. CDR3 DNA: TGCGCCAGCAGCCAAGTATCCCTTGCAGAGCGGAGCTACAATGAGCAGTTCTTC.

The J gene is TRBJ1-3, the V gene TRBV2; 10 bases map to TRBD1. The CDR3 loop spans 15 amino acids. Germline loops: CDR1 SNHLY, CDR2 FYNNEI. V lost 4 bases to trimming and J lost 1 base; unmatched junction nucleotides: 1. CDR3 in amino acids: CASSGQGASGNTIYF. CDR3 nucleotide sequence: TGTGCCAGCAGTGGACAGGGGGCTTCTGGAAACACCATATATTTT.

A note on this clone: Germline is not matched at one junction end, which may reflect a read error. The gene calls are TRBV11-2 and TRBJ2-7; D is perhaps TRBD1 (5 bases). The CDR3 is made up of 15 amino acids. Germline loops: CDR1 SGHAT, CDR2 FQNNGV. CDR3 coding DNA: TGTGCCAGCACCTTACAGGTTTCCAGCTCCTACGAGCAGTACTTC. Protein sequence: CASTLQVSSSYEQYF.

This clone was seen a handful of times. V is TRBV19 and J is TRBJ1-1; TRBD1 matches at 7 bases. V dropped 5 bases and J dropped 4; count of bases not matched to a gene: 10. The germline V gene has CDR1 LNHDA and CDR2 SQIVND (reference sequence). The CDR3 sequence is 15 residues long. The CDR3 nucleotides read TGTGCCAGTAGTCTAGGGACAGTACGAGGCACTGAAGCTTTCTTT. This encodes CASSLGTVRGTEAFF.

The chain employs TRBV2 and TRBJ1-3; 7 positions match TRBD1. V lost 9 bases and J lost 4; bases outside the gene matches: 12. This CDR3 region has 15 residues. CDR1 is SNHLY and CDR2 is FYNNEI in the germline V gene. This chain's CDR3 is CARIRQGPSGNTIYF. The DNA of the CDR3 is TGTGCCAGGATTCGACAGGGCCCCTCCGGAAACACCATATATTTT. Using reference TRBV2 and TRBJ1-3 for the parts outside the CDR3, the full variable domain is EPEVTQTPSHQVTQMGQEVILRCVPISNHLYFYWYRQILGQKVEFLVSFYNNEISEKSEIFDDQFSVERPDGSNFTLKIRSTKLEDSAMYFCARIRQGPSGNTIYFGEGSWLTVV.

This clone appeared once. The chain combines TRBV30 with TRBJ2-3, with 7 bases lining up with TRBD2. The CDR3 loop spans 15 amino acids. V lost 1 base, J lost 6 bases, and 10 bases stayed unmatched. Germline CDR1 and CDR2: GTSNPN and SVGIG (reference sequence). CDR3 sequence: CAWSGGGRLPDTQYF. CDR3 DNA sequence: TGTGCCTGGAGTGGGGGAGGGCGTTTACCGGATACGCAGTATTTT.

The rearrangement uses TRBV5-1 and TRBJ1-1; the match to TRBD1 covers 8 bases. CDR1 and CDR2 (germline): SGHRS, YFSETQ. The J segment lost 1 base and the V segment lost 5 bases, leaving 7 bases of the junction unmatched. The CDR3 length is 15 residues. DNA for the CDR3: TGCGCCAGCAGTTCTACGGACAGGGAGAACACTGAAGCTTTCTTT. This encodes CASSSTDRENTEAFF.

The chain employs TRBV4-1 and TRBJ2-7; TRBD1 is a possible D gene (6 bases). Germline V gene data show CDR1 as MGHRA and CDR2 as YSYEKL. This CDR3 is 14 amino acids long. The V end was cut by 1 base, the J end by 6 bases, with 13 bases between. CDR3 amino acids: CASSQAAGAGEQYF. CDR3 nucleotides: TGCGCCAGCAGCCAAGCGGCAGGGGCGGGCGAGCAGTACTTC.

This rearrangement joins TRBV6-6 to TRBJ2-2; 11 bases fit TRBD1. The J segment lost 7 bases and the V segment lost 5 bases, leaving 15 bases of the junction unmatched. The germline CDR1 and CDR2 sequences are MNHNY and SVGAGI (reference sequence). The CDR3 is 18 residues long. CDR3 protein: CASSPRRTGGASIGELFF. In DNA form, the CDR3 reads TGTGCCAGCAGTCCACGTCGGACAGGGGGCGCGAGCATCGGGGAGCTGTTTTTT.

This chain connects TRBV9 to TRBJ1-5; 12 bases agree with TRBD1. Germline V gene lookup returns CDR1 SGDLS and CDR2 YYNGEE. This CDR3 has 16 residues. Germline trimming cut 3 bases from V and 10 bases from J; bases unmatched to any gene: 11. The CDR3 spells CASSEPGQGAWRPQHF. In DNA form, the CDR3 reads TGTGCCAGCAGCGAGCCGGGACAGGGGGCTTGGAGACCCCAGCATTTT.

The genes are TRBV7-3 and TRBJ2-3, with 11 bases that match TRBD2. CDR3 length: 17 residues. Unmatched junction bases numbered 8, after V lost 1 base and J lost 5 bases. From germline, CDR1 is SGHTA and CDR2 FQGTGA. CDR3 in amino acids: CASSLKITSGGEDTQYF. The CDR3, as DNA: TGTGCCAGCAGCTTAAAGATAACTAGCGGGGGAGAAGATACGCAGTATTTT.

The chain uses TRBV10-3 and TRBJ1-1; 7 nucleotides agree with TRBD1. J lost 0 bases, V lost 5 bases, and 9 bases had no gene match. The CDR3 runs to 16 residues. Germline-derived CDR1 and CDR2 are ENHRY and SYGVKD. Here the CDR3 DNA reads TGTGCCATCAGTCCGACGGGACAGCTCATGAACACTGAAGCTTTCTTT. Translating gives CAISPTGQLMNTEAFF.

This chain uses TRBV2 with TRBJ1-1, with D hard to call. The germline gives CDR1 SNHLY, CDR2 FYNNEI. The germline V and J ends were trimmed by 2 bases and 8 bases, with 15 bases remaining between them. The CDR3 is 14 amino acids. The DNA for the CDR3 is TGTGCCAGCAGTGAACAGACAAGGAACGCGGAAGCTTTCTTT. Its translation: CASSEQTRNAEAFF.

The chain links TRBV2 to TRBJ2-1; 11 nucleotides agree with TRBD2. Germline values: CDR1 SNHLY, CDR2 FYNNEI. This CDR3 has 15 residues. Unmatched junction bases numbered 4, after V lost 6 bases and J lost 3 bases. This CDR3 is CASRDSGRGYNEQFF. In DNA form, the CDR3 reads TGTGCCAGCAGGGATAGCGGGAGGGGCTACAATGAGCAGTTCTTC.

This clone was counted once. The CDR3 DNA reads as TGTGCCACCAGTGCCACGGTAGCGGCTCAAGAGACCCAGTACTTC. Its protein product is CATSATVAAQETQYF. V usage is TRBV24-1 and J usage is TRBJ2-5; possibly TRBD2 for D (6 bases). The CDR3 has 15 residues. V lost 5 bases and J lost 2, with 14 bases in between. CDR1 and CDR2 (germline): KGHDR, SFDVKD.

The V gene is TRBV7-6, the J gene TRBJ2-7; D gene ambiguous. CDR3 length equals 11 residues. Trimming pared 4 bases from V and 6 bases from J, leaving 7 bases between. Germline V gene data show CDR1 as SGHVS and CDR2 as FNYEAQ. CDR3 DNA: TGTGCCAGCAGCTCGACTTTCGAGCAGTACTTC. Translation gives CASSSTFEQYF.

This chain joins TRBV28 and TRBJ1-2; 7 nucleotides line up with TRBD1. Germline trimming cut 7 bases from V and 0 bases from J; bases unmatched to any gene: 2. Germline lookup yields CDR1 MDHEN and CDR2 SYDVKM. This CDR3 has 13 amino acids. CDR3 sequence (DNA): TGTGCCAGCAACGGACAGGCTAACTATGGCTACACCTTC. This translates into CASNGQANYGYTF.

On this clone: Other DNA sequences within the sample encode an identical CDR3. This chain joins TRBV19 and TRBJ1-3; D is unclear. The V end lost 9 bases, the J end lost 0 bases, and 15 bases lay between the germline ends. The CDR3 is 15 residues long. CDR1 LNHDA and CDR2 SQIVND come from the germline V gene (reference sequence). CDR3 residues: CASSPRRVSGNTIYF. In DNA, the CDR3 is TGTGCCAGCTCCCCGCGACGGGTCTCTGGAAACACCATATATTTT.

This chain joins TRBV7-9 and TRBJ2-1; 8 nucleotides align to TRBD1. J lost 4 bases, V lost 2 bases, and 1 base had no gene match. The CDR3 length is 14 residues. The germline V gene has CDR1 SEHNR and CDR2 FQNEAQ (reference sequence). The CDR3 here is CASSLTGGYNEQFF. CDR3 nucleotide sequence: TGTGCCAGCAGCTTAACAGGGGGTTACAATGAGCAGTTCTTC.

This chain links TRBV11-1 with TRBJ2-1; weak D call: TRBD2 (5 bases). Per the germline V gene, CDR1 is SGHAT and CDR2 is FQDESV (reference sequence). CDR3 length: 16 amino acids. V shed 6 bases and J shed 9 bases, with 24 bases lying between them. This CDR3 is CASSSPGPAGSREQFF. The CDR3, as DNA: TGTGCCAGCAGTTCACCCGGGCCCGCGGGTTCTCGTGAGCAGTTCTTC. Based on the CDR3 plus reference TRBV11-1 and TRBJ2-1, the full variable domain is EAEVAQSPRYKITEKSQAVAFWCDPISGHATLYWYRQILGQGPELLVQFQDESVVDDSQLPKDRFSAERLKGVDSTLKIQPAELGDSAMYLCASSSPGPAGSREQFFGPGTRLTVL.

V and J are TRBV19 and TRBJ2-3; 11 bases fit TRBD2. Germline loops: CDR1 LNHDA, CDR2 SQIVND (reference sequence). The CDR3 has 15 amino acids. Trimming removed 5 bases from V and 3 bases from J; junction bases left unmatched: 4. The chain's CDR3 is CASSGIAGGTDTQYF. The DNA of the CDR3 is TGTGCCAGTAGTGGTATAGCGGGAGGGACAGATACGCAGTATTTT.

The genes are TRBV2 and TRBJ1-2; 8 positions agree with TRBD1. This CDR3 is built from 14 residues. Trimming cost V 5 bases and J 2 bases; bases outside gene matches: 4. CDR1 is SNHLY, CDR2 FYNNEI, per germline. CDR3 nucleotides: TGTGCCAGCAGTCACGACAGGGGCAACTATGGCTACACCTTC. This codes for CASSHDRGNYGYTF.

The rearrangement uses TRBV12-3 or TRBV12-4 and TRBJ1-2; no reliable D call. This CDR3 contains 13 residues. V lost 3 bases, J lost 0 bases, and 5 bases lay in between. CDR3 in amino acids: CASSFGANYGYTF. The CDR3, as DNA: TGTGCCAGCAGTTTCGGGGCTAACTATGGCTACACCTTC.